This TCR beta chain appears in the sequencing data of a study of T cells in Graves' hyperthyroidism and ophthalmopathy. TCR beta CDR3 sequences were amplified from RNA transcripts. Carried out on the TCR CDR3, a first-round RT-PCR used the HTBI primer set. One entry per CDR3 protein, called by TCRdb with MiXCR from the multiplex PCR reads. The table lists 550,000 to 850,000 distinct CDR3 sequences, 18% of them singletons, with about a sixth in the top ten. The CDR3 contains 15 residues. V lost 2 bases and J 9 bases, leaving 14 bases between the germline ends. CDR1 and CDR2 (germline): MGHRA, YSYEKL. Regarding this clonotype: Its matching antigen is unknown.

Notes on the study in general: Model predictions of ophthalmopathy came a median around 6.5 months before onset.

The PBMCs were taken from around 9 ml of fresh peripheral blood. The chain combines TRBV4-1 with TRBJ1-6; D ambiguous. The TCR comes from a woman aged 45-60 years with Graves' hyperthyroidism that later progressed to Graves' ophthalmopathy. Sequenced material: blood. The CDR3 DNA is TGCGCCAGCAGCCAAAGTCTGGGGTACAGTTCACCCCTCCACTTT. Its translation: CASSQSLGYSSPLHF.